This T cell receptor beta chain was identified in a study of blood T cell repertoires in COVID-19. Per the germline V gene, CDR1 is SGHAT and CDR2 is FQNNGV. This CDR3 contains 14 residues. V shed 4 bases and J shed 8 bases, with 15 bases lying between them. This table comes from immunoSEQ multiplex PCR, and its TCRdb copy is limited to in-frame clones, with some not included. This table has roughly 96,000 clones, roughly 82% appearing once. This clone came up a few times. The clonotype originates from an elderly man with acute or convalescent COVID-19. V usage is TRBV11-2 and J usage is TRBJ2-1; tentatively, D is TRBD2 (6 bases). The sequencing input was peripheral blood. This CDR3 is CASSWGISSDEQFF. CDR3 nucleotides: TGTGCCAGCAGCTGGGGAATCTCTAGCGATGAGCAGTTCTTC.